These T cell receptor beta chains were read from a single sample in a study of cytomegalovirus exposure and HLA in healthy donors. Measured with immunoSEQ multiplex PCR; TCRdb has only the in-frame clones, and not every one. This table has around 200,000 clones, about 80% appearing once. Sequenced sample: PBMCs. Source of these receptors: a woman in her fifties or sixties in good health and CMV-seronegative. Both conserved end residues are part of each CDR3. Each record gives: CDR3 protein, CDR3 DNA, clone size, J gene, CDR3 length, V gene, D gene. A D gene is named only where the DNA matches it firmly. Size is omitted from some rows. Given values are once, few, many or a class for expanded clones.

CASSLKQNTEAFF TGTGCCAGCAGCCTCAAGCAGAACACTGAAGCTTTCTTT NA TRBJ1-1 13 TRBV11-2 NA
CASSHNRGMAYNSPLHF TGTGCCAGCAGTCATAACAGGGGGATGGCTTATAATTCCCCCCTCCACTTT NA TRBJ1-6 17 TRBV28 TRBD1
CASTPAGGTNYGYTF TGCGCCAGCACCCCAGCAGGGGGCACTAACTATGGCTACACCTTC NA TRBJ1-2 15 TRBV5-1 TRBD1
CASSFRTGPNEKLFF TGTGCCAGCAGTTTCCGGACAGGGCCCAATGAAAAACTGTTTTTT NA TRBJ1-4 15 TRBV28 TRBD1
CASSRRQGKGYGYTF TGTGCCAGCAGCAGACGACAGGGTAAAGGCTATGGCTACACCTTC NA TRBJ1-2 15 TRBV7-9 TRBD1
CASSLLAGGGNYGYTF TGTGCCAGCAGTCTCTTGGCGGGGGGGGGTAACTATGGCTACACCTTC few TRBJ1-2 16 TRBV28 NA
CASSELLMGGLLNGYTF TGTGCCAGCAGTGAACTACTTATGGGGGGTCTCCTTAATGGCTACACCTTC NA TRBJ1-2 17 TRBV28 NA
CASSPPFGLAGGIQETQYF TGTGCCAGCAGCCCCCCCTTCGGGCTAGCGGGGGGGATCCAAGAGACCCAGTACTTC NA TRBJ2-5 19 TRBV7-9 TRBD2
CASSEALRRLPSGNTIYF TGTGCCAGCAGTGAAGCGCTTCGACGACTTCCCTCTGGAAACACCATATATTTT few TRBJ1-3 18 TRBV2 NA
CASRDSNSNQPQHF TGTGCCAGCCGGGACAGTAATAGCAATCAGCCCCAGCATTTT NA TRBJ1-5 14 TRBV6-1 TRBD1
CASSFSTGVGGEKLFF TGCGCCAGCAGCTTCTCTACAGGGGTGGGGGGTGAAAAACTGTTTTTT once TRBJ1-4 16 TRBV5-1 TRBD1
CASSLRGREQFF TGTGCCAGCAGCTTAAGGGGCCGTGAGCAGTTCTTC few TRBJ2-1 12 TRBV7-2 NA
CASSLIPENTEAFF TGTGCCAGCAGCTTGATCCCAGAAAACACTGAAGCTTTCTTT NA TRBJ1-1 14 TRBV5-4 NA
CASSQDRVRTGPSSYEQYF TGCGCCAGCAGCCAAGATAGAGTAAGGACAGGCCCAAGCTCCTACGAGCAGTACTTC NA TRBJ2-7 19 TRBV4-1 TRBD1
CASTSGSENEKLFF TGTGCCAGCACCTCCGGGTCGGAGAATGAAAAACTGTTTTTT NA TRBJ1-4 14 TRBV6-1 NA
CSVAQGGINTEAFF TGCAGCGTTGCACAGGGGGGAATCAACACTGAAGCTTTCTTT NA TRBJ1-1 14 TRBV29-1 TRBD1
CASSSQQGLTEAFF TGTGCCAGCAGTTCTCAGCAGGGTTTAACTGAAGCTTTCTTT NA TRBJ1-1 14 TRBV28 NA
CASSLGGGYRTGELFF TGTGCCAGCAGCTTAGGAGGTGGCTATCGGACCGGGGAGCTGTTTTTT few TRBJ2-2 16 TRBV11-2 NA
CASSLGQGNYEQYF TGTGCCAGCTCACTGGGACAGGGGAACTACGAGCAGTACTTC few TRBJ2-7 14 TRBV18 TRBD1
CASSLLAGGSTGELFF TGTGCCAGCAGCCTCCTGGCAGGAGGTTCCACCGGGGAGCTGTTTTTT once TRBJ2-2 16 TRBV7-6 NA
CLAMERGWPNTEAFF TGTCTTGCCATGGAACGGGGATGGCCGAACACTGAAGCTTTCTTT NA TRBJ1-1 15 TRBV28 NA
CASSVAGTGLGNTEAFF TGTGCCAGCAGCGTAGCGGGGACAGGGCTAGGGAACACTGAAGCTTTCTTT NA TRBJ1-1 17 TRBV9 TRBD1
CASSGTSGTPSEQYF TGTGCCAGCAGTGGGACTAGCGGGACCCCCTCCGAGCAGTACTTC NA TRBJ2-7 15 TRBV6-1 TRBD2
CASRKPGQNYGYTF TGCGCCAGCAGAAAACCGGGACAGAACTATGGCTACACCTTC NA TRBJ1-2 14 TRBV4-1 TRBD1
CASSSGRGYEQYF TGTGCCAGCAGTTCCGGCAGGGGGTACGAGCAGTACTTC NA TRBJ2-7 13 TRBV6-5 TRBD1
CASTTRRGRGNTGELFF TGTGCCAGCACCACTCGACGGGGCAGGGGGAACACCGGGGAGCTGTTTTTT few TRBJ2-2 17 TRBV7-2 NA
CASSFRGGVQPQHF TGTGCCAGCAGTTTCCGAGGGGGGGTCCAGCCCCAGCATTTT NA TRBJ1-5 14 TRBV28 NA
CASSLAGNSNQPQHF TGTGCCAGCTCATTGGCGGGGAATAGCAATCAGCCCCAGCATTTT NA TRBJ1-5 15 TRBV18 NA
CASSQETGGEAFF TGCGCCAGCAGCCAAGAGACAGGAGGTGAAGCTTTCTTT NA TRBJ1-1 13 TRBV4-3 NA
CASSASRSGINGNTIYF TGTGCCAGCAGCGCCTCGCGTTCAGGGATTAATGGAAACACCATATATTTT NA TRBJ1-3 17 TRBV7-2 NA
CSSSLRQAAGYGYTF TGTTCCAGCAGCTTACGACAGGCCGCGGGCTATGGCTACACCTTC few TRBJ1-2 15 TRBV7-9 NA
CASSPPGTGSYEQYF TGTGCCAGCTCACCACCCGGGACAGGGAGCTACGAGCAGTACTTC NA TRBJ2-7 15 TRBV18 TRBD1
CASSPGLRSGNTIYF TGTGCCAGCAGCCCGGGACTGCGCTCTGGAAACACCATATATTTT NA TRBJ1-3 15 TRBV6-1 NA
CASNSPGTGGRNSPLHF TGTGCCAGTAACTCTCCCGGGACAGGGGGACGTAATTCACCCCTCCACTTT NA TRBJ1-6 17 TRBV19 TRBD1
CASSPENGGRAYEQYF TGTGCCAGCTCACCAGAGAACGGCGGGAGGGCCTACGAGCAGTACTTC NA TRBJ2-7 16 TRBV18 TRBD2
CASSLQQGSYEQYF TGTGCCAGCAGCTTACAACAGGGGTCCTACGAGCAGTACTTC few TRBJ2-7 14 TRBV7-3 TRBD1
CASSGGVRPGSSGGASNYNEQFF TGCGCCAGCAGTGGGGGAGTCCGGCCCGGCTCTAGCGGGGGGGCCTCAAACTACAATGAGCAGTTCTTC once TRBJ2-1 23 TRBV10-1 TRBD2
CASSKRQGPNTEAFF TGCGCCAGCAGCAAACGACAGGGGCCGAACACTGAAGCTTTCTTT NA TRBJ1-1 15 TRBV5-1 TRBD1
CASSLVGGSGETQYF TGTGCCAGCAGCTTGGTCGGGGGAAGCGGGGAGACCCAGTACTTC once TRBJ2-5 15 TRBV5-6 NA
CSVMGLAVSYEQYF TGCAGCGTTATGGGACTAGCGGTCTCCTACGAGCAGTACTTC NA TRBJ2-7 14 TRBV29-1 TRBD2
CSVGRAGPHNEQFF TGCAGCGTCGGGAGGGCAGGGCCCCACAATGAGCAGTTCTTC NA TRBJ2-1 14 TRBV29-1 TRBD2
CASSQAGVGYTF TGCGCCAGCAGCCAAGCAGGGGTTGGCTACACCTTC few TRBJ1-2 12 TRBV4-3 NA
CASSWGEPYNEQFF TGTGCCAGCAGCTGGGGGGAACCTTACAATGAGCAGTTCTTC NA TRBJ2-1 14 TRBV7-9 NA
CASSQGQGRMNTEAFF TGCGCCAGCAGCCAAGGGCAGGGGCGGATGAACACTGAAGCTTTCTTT NA TRBJ1-1 16 TRBV4-3 NA
CASSQGYNQPQHF TGTGCCAGCAGCCAGGGCTACAATCAGCCCCAGCATTTT NA TRBJ1-5 13 TRBV28 NA
CSVLSFPYEQYF TGCAGCGTTCTATCTTTCCCCTACGAGCAGTACTTC NA TRBJ2-7 12 TRBV29-1 NA
CSVAAPPQGGIAYEQYF TGCAGCGTTGCTGCCCCCCCACAGGGCGGAATTGCCTACGAGCAGTACTTC few TRBJ2-7 17 TRBV29-1 NA
CASSFQDRGSEQYF TGTGCCAGCAGTTTTCAGGACAGGGGTTCCGAGCAGTACTTC NA TRBJ2-7 14 TRBV27 TRBD1
CASSPRQGYPYNEQFF TGTGCCAGCAGCCCTCGACAGGGCTATCCCTACAATGAGCAGTTCTTC once TRBJ2-1 16 TRBV7-3 TRBD1
CASSPASYNEKLFF TGTGCCAGCAGCCCCGCCAGTTATAATGAAAAACTGTTTTTT NA TRBJ1-4 14 TRBV7-6 NA
CAWNPKTGGHEQYF TGTGCCTGGAATCCAAAGACAGGGGGCCACGAGCAGTACTTC NA TRBJ2-7 14 TRBV30 TRBD1